A selection of T cell receptor beta chains follows, all from one sample in a study of cytomegalovirus exposure and HLA in healthy donors. Using immunoSEQ multiplex PCR, the repertoire was profiled, and TCRdb retains in-frame clones only, with some absent. The table shows approximately 160,000 clones, with less than 80% occurring only once. The specimen was PBMCs. The origin of the receptors is a female donor in good health and CMV-seronegative. Each CDR3 is given with its conserved first and last residue. A D gene is named only where the DNA matches it firmly. Size values are once, few and many counts, or a class for expanded clones, and some rows have none.

J: TRBJ1-2
D: -
V: TRBV29-1
size: -
CDR3: CSALGAGAPGYGYTF
DNA: TGCAGCGCCCTGGGGGCAGGGGCGCCGGGCTATGGCTACACCTTC

J: TRBJ2-3
D: -
V: TRBV5-1
size: -
CDR3: CASSFSEDTQYF
DNA: TGCGCCAGCAGCTTCTCAGAAGATACGCAGTATTTT

J: TRBJ1-1
D: TRBD1
V: TRBV4-3
size: few
CDR3: CASSQNGQGGAEAFF
DNA: TGCGCCAGCAGCCAAAATGGACAGGGAGGGGCTGAAGCTTTCTTT

J: TRBJ1-2
D: -
V: TRBV4-3
size: -
CDR3: CASSQDASGAYGYTF
DNA: TGCGCCAGCAGCCAAGACGCCAGTGGAGCCTATGGCTACACCTTC

J: TRBJ2-7
D: -
V: TRBV11-2
size: -
CDR3: CASSLVGAPEDQQYF
DNA: TGTGCCAGCAGCTTAGTGGGGGCCCCCGAGGATCAGCAGTACTTC

J: TRBJ2-2
D: TRBD2
V: TRBV30
size: once
CDR3: CAWSSRLAGGVMNTGELFF
DNA: TGTGCCTGGAGTAGTAGGCTAGCGGGGGGTGTAATGAACACCGGGGAGCTGTTTTTT

J: TRBJ2-1
D: TRBD1
V: TRBV4-1
size: -
CDR3: CASSPGTGGNEQFF
DNA: TGCGCCAGCAGTCCCGGGACAGGGGGGAATGAGCAGTTCTTC

J: TRBJ2-5
D: -
V: TRBV29-1
size: -
CDR3: CSVFRGGVRRETQYF
DNA: TGCAGCGTGTTTAGAGGCGGGGTACGTCGAGAGACCCAGTACTTC

J: TRBJ2-6
D: -
V: TRBV29-1
size: few
CDR3: CSVGGHSGANGLTF
DNA: TGCAGCGTTGGGGGACACTCTGGGGCCAACGGCCTGACTTTC

J: TRBJ1-2
D: -
V: TRBV9
size: -
CDR3: CASSRGGVVNYGYTF
DNA: TGTGCCAGCAGCCGGGGGGGGGTCGTTAACTATGGCTACACCTTC

J: TRBJ1-1
D: TRBD1
V: TRBV10-3
size: -
CDR3: CAISGVPGGAGTEAFF
DNA: TGTGCCATCAGTGGAGTTCCAGGGGGCGCGGGGACTGAAGCTTTCTTT

J: TRBJ1-1
D: -
V: TRBV29-1
size: few
CDR3: CSVAHSINTEAFF
DNA: TGCAGCGTTGCTCACAGTATTAACACTGAAGCTTTCTTT

J: TRBJ1-2
D: -
V: TRBV2
size: -
CDR3: CASSPLSGDYGYTF
DNA: TGTGCCAGCAGTCCCCTGAGCGGGGACTATGGCTACACCTTC

J: TRBJ2-7
D: -
V: TRBV11-1
size: -
CDR3: CASSLAGGTSYEQYF
DNA: TGTGCCAGCAGCTTAGCAGGGGGTACCTCCTACGAGCAGTACTTC

J: TRBJ2-3
D: TRBD1
V: TRBV7-9
size: -
CDR3: CASSVGQGGDTQYF
DNA: TGTGCCAGCAGCGTAGGACAGGGTGGGGATACGCAGTATTTT

J: TRBJ1-2
D: TRBD1
V: TRBV6-5
size: -
CDR3: CASSYSDRGNGYTF
DNA: TGTGCCAGCAGTTACTCGGACAGGGGAAATGGCTACACCTTC

J: TRBJ1-3
D: TRBD1
V: TRBV7-2
size: -
CDR3: CASTFQGTVSGNTIYF
DNA: TGTGCCAGCACTTTCCAAGGGACAGTCTCAGGAAACACCATATATTTT

J: TRBJ2-7
D: TRBD1
V: TRBV5-6
size: -
CDR3: CASSSGQAVYEQYF
DNA: TGTGCCAGCAGCTCGGGACAGGCGGTCTACGAGCAGTACTTC

J: TRBJ2-7
D: -
V: TRBV10-3
size: -
CDR3: CAISESNVEEQYF
DNA: TGTGCCATCAGTGAGTCGAACGTTGAGGAGCAGTACTTC

J: TRBJ1-3
D: -
V: TRBV4-2
size: -
CDR3: CASSQDLGNTIYF
DNA: TGTGCCAGCAGCCAAGATCTCGGAAACACCATATATTTT

J: TRBJ2-1
D: TRBD2
V: TRBV4-2
size: -
CDR3: CASSQETSGGSSYNEQFF
DNA: TGTGCCAGCAGCCAAGAGACTAGCGGGGGCAGCTCCTACAATGAGCAGTTCTTC

J: TRBJ2-7
D: TRBD2
V: TRBV28
size: -
CDR3: CASSAGGASSYEQYF
DNA: TGTGCCAGCAGCGCCGGGGGGGCTAGCTCCTACGAGCAGTACTTC

J: TRBJ1-6
D: -
V: TRBV11-2
size: -
CDR3: CASNTGGNSPLHF
DNA: TGTGCCAGCAACACAGGCGGTAATTCACCCCTCCACTTT

J: TRBJ2-7
D: -
V: TRBV5-4
size: -
CDR3: CASSFRTAGEQYF
DNA: TGTGCCAGCAGCTTTAGGACAGCTGGGGAGCAGTACTTC

J: TRBJ2-3
D: -
V: TRBV4-3
size: -
CDR3: CASSQDLGAIAQYF
DNA: TGCGCCAGCAGCCAAGATCTAGGGGCAATCGCGCAGTATTTT

J: TRBJ2-1
D: TRBD1
V: TRBV7-6
size: -
CDR3: CASSTGQDPYNEQFF
DNA: TGTGCCAGCAGCACCGGACAGGACCCTTACAATGAGCAGTTCTTC

J: TRBJ1-6
D: -
V: TRBV4-3
size: -
CDR3: CASSLGSSGTPLHF
DNA: TGCGCCAGCAGCCTCGGGAGTAGTGGAACACCCCTCCACTTT

J: TRBJ2-3
D: TRBD2
V: TRBV6-4
size: few
CDR3: CASGEGGPSDTQYF
DNA: TGTGCCAGCGGAGAGGGAGGGCCGTCAGATACGCAGTATTTT

J: TRBJ1-2
D: -
V: TRBV12-2
size: -
CDR3: CASRFDRAFNYGYTF
DNA: TGTGCAAGTCGCTTCGACAGGGCCTTCAACTATGGCTACACCTTC

J: TRBJ2-1
D: TRBD2
V: TRBV10-3
size: -
CDR3: CATGGRWDEQFF
DNA: TGTGCCACGGGCGGGAGGTGGGATGAGCAGTTCTTC

J: TRBJ1-1
D: -
V: TRBV6-5
size: -
CDR3: CASSPQANTEAFF
DNA: TGTGCCAGCAGTCCCCAGGCGAACACTGAAGCTTTCTTT

J: TRBJ2-1
D: TRBD2
V: TRBV7-9
size: -
CDR3: CASSPGTSGSRVFF
DNA: TGTGCCAGCAGTCCTGGGACTAGCGGGAGCCGTGTGTTCTTC

J: TRBJ2-7
D: TRBD2
V: TRBV11-2
size: -
CDR3: CASSLEIAGGLYEQYF
DNA: TGTGCCAGCAGCTTAGAAATAGCGGGAGGGCTATACGAGCAGTACTTC

J: TRBJ2-1
D: TRBD2
V: TRBV19
size: -
CDR3: CASSVAGGLGRNEQFF
DNA: TGTGCCAGTAGTGTAGCGGGAGGGCTAGGGAGGAATGAGCAGTTCTTC

J: TRBJ2-7
D: TRBD1
V: TRBV18
size: -
CDR3: CASSPWQGEYEQYF
DNA: TGTGCCAGCTCACCATGGCAGGGGGAGTACGAGCAGTACTTC

J: TRBJ2-7
D: TRBD2
V: TRBV6-6
size: -
CDR3: CASRGGLAATYEQYF
DNA: TGTGCCAGCAGAGGGGGACTAGCGGCAACCTACGAGCAGTACTTC

J: TRBJ2-3
D: TRBD2
V: TRBV5-4
size: -
CDR3: CASSLAILPAGAEQYF
DNA: TGTGCCAGCAGCTTGGCCATTCTTCCAGCGGGGGCTGAGCAGTATTTT

J: TRBJ2-6
D: -
V: TRBV7-9
size: few
CDR3: CASSVQGGGANVLTF
DNA: TGTGCCAGCAGCGTACAGGGTGGTGGGGCCAACGTCCTGACTTTC

J: TRBJ2-5
D: TRBD1
V: TRBV30
size: -
CDR3: CAWRGGTGGRQETQYF
DNA: TGTGCCTGGAGAGGCGGGACAGGGGGCCGCCAAGAGACCCAGTACTTC

J: TRBJ1-1
D: -
V: TRBV6-6
size: -
CDR3: CASFYDRRNTEAFF
DNA: TGTGCCAGCTTTTACGACAGGAGAAACACTGAAGCTTTCTTT

J: TRBJ2-1
D: -
V: TRBV29-1
size: -
CDR3: CSVAAGSYNEQFF
DNA: TGCAGCGTTGCGGCGGGGTCCTACAATGAGCAGTTCTTC

J: TRBJ2-7
D: -
V: TRBV18
size: -
CDR3: CASCTGKGHLEQYF
DNA: TGTGCCAGCTGCACGGGGAAGGGCCATCTCGAGCAGTACTTC

J: TRBJ2-7
D: -
V: TRBV10-3
size: -
CDR3: CAISEVEVHEQYF
DNA: TGTGCCATCAGTGAGGTCGAAGTCCACGAGCAGTACTTC

J: TRBJ1-1
D: -
V: TRBV7-9
size: -
CDR3: CASILTGSNTEAFF
DNA: TGTGCCAGCATCCTCACAGGGAGCAACACTGAAGCTTTCTTT

J: TRBJ2-2
D: -
V: TRBV19
size: -
CDR3: CASKVASVSGELFF
DNA: TGTGCCTCCAAGGTAGCCAGCGTGTCCGGGGAGCTGTTTTTT

J: TRBJ2-6
D: -
V: TRBV5-4
size: -
CDR3: CASRLGGAGANVLTF
DNA: TGTGCCAGCAGGCTCGGCGGGGCTGGGGCCAACGTCCTGACTTTC

J: TRBJ2-7
D: TRBD1
V: TRBV28
size: -
CDR3: CASSVGQVQTSYEQYF
DNA: TGTGCCAGCAGTGTAGGACAGGTACAGACCTCCTACGAGCAGTACTTC

J: TRBJ2-7
D: -
V: TRBV4-2
size: few
CDR3: CASSQEGSDSYEQYF
DNA: TGTGCCAGCAGCCAAGAGGGTAGCGACTCCTACGAGCAGTACTTC

J: TRBJ2-5
D: -
V: TRBV4-2
size: -
CDR3: CASSQESLGGEKETQYF
DNA: TGTGCCAGCAGCCAAGAATCGCTCGGCGGGGAGAAAGAGACCCAGTACTTC

J: TRBJ1-6
D: -
V: TRBV7-8
size: -
CDR3: CASSLVEVSGGISPLHF
DNA: TGTGCCAGCAGCTTAGTGGAGGTCTCAGGAGGGATTTCACCCCTCCACTTT

J: TRBJ2-3
D: -
V: TRBV27
size: -
CDR3: CASSSRGRDTQYF
DNA: TGTGCCAGCAGTTCCCGGGGGAGAGATACGCAGTATTTT

J: TRBJ2-1
D: -
V: TRBV19
size: -
CDR3: CASSISSGIPIGFF
DNA: TGTGCCAGTAGTATATCGTCGGGAATTCCTATAGGGTTCTTC

J: TRBJ1-2
D: -
V: TRBV6-1
size: -
CDR3: CASSEVQDGPYGYTF
DNA: TGTGCCAGCAGTGAAGTTCAGGATGGCCCCTATGGCTACACCTTC

J: TRBJ2-3
D: TRBD1
V: TRBV5-4
size: -
CDR3: CASSFDRGLTDTQYF
DNA: TGTGCCAGCAGCTTCGACAGGGGGCTTACAGATACGCAGTATTTT

J: TRBJ2-7
D: -
V: TRBV1
size: few
CDR3: CTSSPSQRSNPYEQYF
DNA: TGCACCAGCAGCCCCAGCCAGCGCAGTAACCCCTACGAGCAGTACTTC

J: TRBJ2-1
D: TRBD2
V: TRBV6-5
size: -
CDR3: CASTLNRGVNEQFF
DNA: TGTGCCAGCACCTTAAATCGGGGGGTCAATGAGCAGTTCTTC

J: TRBJ2-3
D: -
V: TRBV28
size: -
CDR3: CASSLIGTDTQYF
DNA: TGTGCCAGCAGTTTAATCGGGACAGATACGCAGTATTTT

J: TRBJ2-5
D: -
V: TRBV28
size: -
CDR3: CASSFGQVVSLFDF
DNA: TGTGCCAGCAGTTTTGGTCAAGTAGTTTCCCTTTTCGACTTC

J: TRBJ2-3
D: TRBD2
V: TRBV6-4
size: -
CDR3: CASRPFGGSYGTDTQYF
DNA: TGTGCCAGCCGCCCCTTCGGGGGGTCTTATGGGACAGATACGCAGTATTTT